Each of the 24 T cell receptor beta chains below was sequenced from the same sample in a study of cytomegalovirus exposure and HLA in healthy donors. 60 Vbeta and 13 Jbeta primers were used in PCR. Produced via immunoSEQ multiplex PCR; TCRdb's table is partial and in-frame only. The sample has about 160,000 clones, 71% seen once; the top ten hold approximately 2.5%. The material sequenced was PBMCs. These receptors were collected from a woman in her 30s in good health and CMV-seronegative.

This clone was observed a few times. The rearrangement links TRBV9 to TRBJ2-5; possible D gene TRBD2, 5 bases. V lost 0 bases and J lost 0, with 12 bases in between. CDR1 and CDR2 (germline): SGDLS, YYNGEE. The CDR3 consists of 16 residues. The CDR3 coding sequence is TGTGCCAGCAGCGTAGCGTCTGAGCGGTACCAAGAGACCCAGTACTTC. Translation gives CASSVASERYQETQYF.

A note on this clone: Within the sample, other DNA sequences also encode this same CDR3. Here the CDR3 reads CASSVGGSYEQYF. The CDR3 DNA reads TGTGCCAGCAGCGTAGGCGGGAGTTACGAGCAGTACTTC. The rearrangement uses TRBV9 and TRBJ2-7; 7 bases line up with TRBD2. The CDR3 extends over 13 amino acids. V lost 0 bases to trimming and J lost 4 bases; unmatched junction nucleotides: 1. Germline-derived CDR1 and CDR2 are SGDLS and YYNGEE.

This clone was observed a few times. The rearrangement links TRBV29-1 to TRBJ1-1; no firm D call. This CDR3 spans 13 amino acids. Germline loops: CDR1 SQVTM, CDR2 ANQGSEA. V lost 7 bases and J 5 bases, leaving 17 bases between the germline ends. In DNA form, the CDR3 reads TGCAGCGCGGAAAGACGGGTTTCTACTGAAGCTTTCTTT. It codes for CSAERRVSTEAFF. The full variable domain, completed using reference TRBV29-1 and TRBJ1-1, is SAVISQKPSRDICQRGTSLTIQCQVDSQVTMMFWYRQQPGQSLTLIATANQGSEATYESGFVIDKFPISRPNLTFSTLTVSNMSPEDSSIYLCSAERRVSTEAFFGQGTRLTVV.

This clone came up a few times. The rearrangement joins TRBV6-6 to TRBJ1-1; D unresolved. V was trimmed by 0 bases and J by 0 bases, leaving 5 bases between them. The CDR3 has 14 amino acids. CDR1 MNHNY and CDR2 SVGAGI come from the germline V gene (reference sequence). The CDR3 sequence is CASSYSYMNTEAFF. CDR3 DNA sequence: TGTGCCAGCAGTTACTCGTACATGAACACTGAAGCTTTCTTT.

V and J are TRBV11-1 and TRBJ1-1, with 10 bases lining up with TRBD1. The ends lost 2 bases at V and 6 bases at J; junction bases unmatched: 15. Looked up from germline, CDR1 is SGHAT and CDR2 is FQDESV (reference sequence). The CDR3 covers 18 residues. The CDR3 nucleotides read TGTGCCAGCAGCTTACCCCCCGGGACAGGGGAGGGTCATTCTGAAGCTTTCTTT. This gives the protein CASSLPPGTGEGHSEAFF.

This clone came up many times. In DNA form, the CDR3 reads TGTGCCAGCAGTTCCTCTTACTACGGGGAGACCCAGTACTTC. Protein sequence: CASSSSYYGETQYF. The rearrangement joins TRBV27 to TRBJ2-5; D not certain. Between the trimmed V and J ends, which lost 4 bases and 5 bases, there was a span of 14 bases. Germline assignment: CDR1 MNHEY and CDR2 SMNVEV (reference sequence). The CDR3 sequence is 14 residues long.

This chain links TRBV28 with TRBJ1-2; TRBD1 matches at 9 bases. There are 14 residues in the CDR3. Germline V gene data show CDR1 as MDHEN and CDR2 as SYDVKM. The trim removed 6 bases at V and 4 bases at J, leaving 6 bases unmatched. The CDR3 DNA sequence: TGTGCCAGCAGATGGACAGGGGTGGCCTATGGCTACACCTTC. The encoded protein is CASRWTGVAYGYTF.

The CDR3 DNA follows: TGTGCCAGTAGTGGGGGCCTTGGGTACGAGCAGTACTTC. It specifies CASSGGLGYEQYF. The rearrangement uses TRBV19 and TRBJ2-7; D possibly corresponds to TRBD1 (6 bases). This CDR3 spans 13 amino acids. The germline V gene has CDR1 LNHDA and CDR2 SQIVND (reference sequence). V gave up 5 bases and J gave up 4 bases, with 12 bases separating them.

The CDR3 loop is CASQRSRDMSYEQYF. The CDR3 DNA sequence: TGTGCCTCACAGAGATCCCGGGACATGAGCTACGAGCAGTACTTC. This chain connects TRBV7-2 to TRBJ2-7, with D maybe TRBD1 (6 bases). CDR3 length: 15 amino acids. Deletions cut 11 bases from V and 3 bases from J, with 23 bases between. The V gene's germline CDR1 is SGHTA and CDR2 FQGNSA. The variable domain in full, with the rest retrieved from reference TRBV7-2 and TRBJ2-7, is GAGVSQSPSNKVTEKGKDVELRCDPISGHTALYWYRQSLGQGLEFLIYFQGNSAPDKSGLPSDRFSAERTGGSVSTLTIQRTQQEDSAVYLCASQRSRDMSYEQYFGPGTRLTVT.

V and J are TRBV7-8 and TRBJ1-6; 7 nucleotides line up with TRBD1. This CDR3 contains 14 residues. The V segment lost 7 bases and the J segment 7 bases; nucleotides outside the gene matches: 7. The germline V gene encodes CDR1 SGHVS and CDR2 FQNEAQ. The CDR3 nucleotides are TGTGCCAGCACAGACAGGGTGGGGAATTCACCCCTCCACTTT. Protein sequence: CASTDRVGNSPLHF. Combining the CDR3 with reference TRBV7-8 and TRBJ1-6 gives the whole variable domain GAGVSQSPRYKVAKRGQDVALRCDPISGHVSLFWYQQALGQGPEFLTYFQNEAQLDKSGLPSDRFFAERPEGSVSTLKIQRTQQEDSAVYLCASTDRVGNSPLHFGNGTRLTVT.

The chain has TRBV19 and TRBJ2-5, with D perhaps matching TRBD2 (6 bases). Between the trimmed V and J ends, which lost 8 bases and 5 bases, there was a span of 24 bases. Germline CDR1 is LNHDA and CDR2 is SQIVND (reference sequence). CDR3 size: 16 residues. CDR3 in amino acids: CASSKRLNGGSETQYF. The CDR3 DNA reads as TGTGCCAGTTCAAAGCGATTGAACGGGGGTTCGGAGACCCAGTACTTC. The full variable domain, completed using reference TRBV19 and TRBJ2-5, is DGGITQSPKYLFRKEGQNVTLSCEQNLNHDAMYWYRQDPGQGLRLIYYSQIVNDFQKGDIAEGYSVSREKKESFPLTVTSAQKNPTAFYLCASSKRLNGGSETQYFGPGTRLLVL.

This chain links TRBV7-6 with TRBJ1-5; D gene ambiguous. The length of the CDR3 is 15 residues. CDR1 and CDR2 (germline): SGHVS, FNYEAQ. Trimming took off 5 bases at V and 0 bases at J, with 11 bases between the two ends. DNA for the CDR3: TGTGCCAGCAGCCCATACGGGAATAGCAATCAGCCCCAGCATTTT. The encoded protein is CASSPYGNSNQPQHF.

The rearrangement joins TRBV7-9 to TRBJ2-7, with TRBD1 identical over 8 bases. The germline V gene has CDR1 SEHNR and CDR2 FQNEAQ (reference sequence). J lost 2 bases, V lost 5 bases, and 14 bases had no gene match. The CDR3 length is 17 residues. The CDR3 DNA reads as TGTGCCAGCAGCACCCCTCCCGGGACAGGCCATCCCTACGAGCAGTACTTC. Its protein is CASSTPPGTGHPYEQYF.

This clone was seen just once. This chain joins TRBV25-1 and TRBJ2-3; D ambiguous. Germline V gene data show CDR1 as MGHDK and CDR2 as SYGVNS. The V gene lost 6 bases and the J gene lost 6 bases, with 10 bases spanning the gap. This CDR3 has 12 amino acids. In nucleotides, the CDR3 is TGTGCCAGCAGAGACACCGGTGATACGCAGTATTTT. It is translated as CASRDTGDTQYF. Combining the CDR3 with reference TRBV25-1 and TRBJ2-3 gives the whole variable domain EADIYQTPRYLVIGTGKKITLECSQTMGHDKMYWYQQDPGMELHLIHYSYGVNSTEKGDLSSESTVSRIRTEHFPLTLESARPSHTSQYLCASRDTGDTQYFGPGTRLTVL.

There are a few counts of this clone. The CDR3 coding sequence is TGTGCCAGCAGCTTAGCCGGACTTCCCTCCAATGAGCAGTTCTTC. Its translation: CASSLAGLPSNEQFF. The chain recombines TRBV11-2 with TRBJ2-1, with D possibly being TRBD2 (5 bases). The germline V gene has CDR1 SGHAT and CDR2 FQNNGV. This CDR3 contains 15 residues. Trimming cost V 1 base and J 6 bases, with 13 bases left between them.

The V and J genes are TRBV7-2 and TRBJ2-3, with D perhaps matching TRBD2 (6 bases). The germline V gene has CDR1 SGHTA and CDR2 FQGNSA. The length of the CDR3 is 15 residues. Trimming took 4 bases from V and 2 from J, leaving 13 bases between them. The CDR3 sequence: CASSSGTGLTDTQYF. CDR3 DNA: TGTGCCAGCAGCTCCGGGACTGGACTCACAGATACGCAGTATTTT.

This clone has a handful of counts. Other DNA sequences of this sample code for an identical CDR3. The gene calls are TRBV5-1 and TRBJ1-1; D is perhaps TRBD1 (6 bases). The V end was cut by 8 bases, the J end by 8 bases, with 19 bases between. This CDR3 comprises 13 residues. Germline V gene sequence: CDR1 SGHRS, CDR2 YFSETQ. In nucleotides, the CDR3 is TGCGCCAGTTCCAGGGGCGTCGAGGGAGAAGCTTTCTTT. Encoded protein: CASSRGVEGEAFF.

The chain joins TRBV19 to TRBJ1-2, with TRBD1 matching over 9 bases. This CDR3 contains 16 residues. V lost 2 bases and J lost 4; bases outside the gene matches: 8. Germline V lookup: CDR1 LNHDA, CDR2 SQIVND (reference sequence). The CDR3 sequence is CASSISGTGSGYGYTF. Here the CDR3 DNA reads TGTGCCAGTAGTATATCCGGGACAGGGTCGGGCTATGGCTACACCTTC.

The gene calls are TRBV7-2 and TRBJ2-1; 8 bases line up with TRBD2. V dropped 5 bases and J dropped 4; count of bases not matched to a gene: 7. This CDR3 spans 15 amino acids. The germline CDR1 and CDR2 sequences are SGHTA and FQGNSA. CDR3 in DNA: TGTGCCAGCAGCCCAAACGGGGGGGCATACAATGAGCAGTTCTTC. Protein sequence: CASSPNGGAYNEQFF.

This chain uses TRBV4-1 with TRBJ1-6; 9 bases line up with TRBD1. The CDR3 consists of 16 residues. Losses at the gene ends were 0 bases for V and 7 bases for J; bases not matched to a gene: 4. Germline V gene sequence: CDR1 MGHRA, CDR2 YSYEKL. The CDR3 here is CASSQERTGDNSPLHF. In DNA form, the CDR3 reads TGCGCCAGCAGCCAAGAACGGACAGGGGACAATTCACCCCTCCACTTT.

The chain uses TRBV5-4 and TRBJ2-1; 15 positions agree with TRBD2. J lost 9 bases, V lost 0 bases, and 1 base had no gene match. Germline-derived CDR1 and CDR2 are SGHNT and YYREEE (reference sequence). This CDR3 spans 15 amino acids. CDR3 in DNA: TGTGCCAGCAGCTTGGAGGGACTAGCGGGGGGTGAGCAGTTCTTC. It yields the protein CASSLEGLAGGEQFF.

This clone was observed a few times. The sample has other DNA sequences that encode this CDR3 too. The genes are TRBV19 and TRBJ2-7; possible D gene TRBD2, 5 bases. CDR1 and CDR2 from the germline V gene are LNHDA and SQIVND (reference sequence). Trimming stripped 5 bases from V and 0 bases from J, with 8 bases between. This CDR3 has 13 residues. CDR3 protein: CASSSGSSYEQYF. The DNA of the CDR3 is TGTGCCAGTAGTTCGGGGAGCTCCTACGAGCAGTACTTC.

CDR3 amino acids: CAWSPGQGITDTQYF. The DNA of the CDR3 is TGTGCCTGGAGTCCAGGACAGGGGATCACAGATACGCAGTATTTT. V and J are TRBV30 and TRBJ2-3; TRBD1 matches 9 bases. The CDR3 has 15 amino acids. Germline V gene data show CDR1 as GTSNPN and CDR2 as SVGIG (reference sequence). J lost 2 bases, V lost 2 bases, and 5 bases had no gene match. The full variable domain, its missing parts supplied by reference TRBV30 and TRBJ2-3, is SQTIHQWPATLVQPVGSPLSLECTVEGTSNPNLYWYRQAAGRGLQLLFYSVGIGQISSEVPQNLSASRPQDRQFILSSKKLLLSDSGFYLCAWSPGQGITDTQYFGPGTRLTVL.

This clone appeared once. The V call is TRBV6-1, the J call TRBJ2-4; no firm D call. The ends were cut back, 4 bases at V and 4 bases at J, with 8 bases in the middle. The germline V gene encodes CDR1 MNHNS and CDR2 SASEGT. This CDR3 has 13 residues. CDR3 residues: CASSVGRKNIQYF. The CDR3 region has the DNA TGTGCCAGCAGTGTGGGCCGAAAAAACATTCAGTACTTC.